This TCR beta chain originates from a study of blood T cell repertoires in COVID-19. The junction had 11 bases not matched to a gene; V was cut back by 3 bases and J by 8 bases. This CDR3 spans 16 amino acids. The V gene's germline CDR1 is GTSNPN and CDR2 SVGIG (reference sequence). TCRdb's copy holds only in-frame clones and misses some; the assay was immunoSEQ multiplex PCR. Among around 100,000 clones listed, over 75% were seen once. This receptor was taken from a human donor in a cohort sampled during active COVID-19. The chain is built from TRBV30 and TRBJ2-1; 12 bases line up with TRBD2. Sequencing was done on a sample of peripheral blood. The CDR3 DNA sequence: TGTGCCTGGAGGCCCGGGACTAGCGGGTATAAGGATGAGCAGTTCTTC. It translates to CAWRPGTSGYKDEQFF.